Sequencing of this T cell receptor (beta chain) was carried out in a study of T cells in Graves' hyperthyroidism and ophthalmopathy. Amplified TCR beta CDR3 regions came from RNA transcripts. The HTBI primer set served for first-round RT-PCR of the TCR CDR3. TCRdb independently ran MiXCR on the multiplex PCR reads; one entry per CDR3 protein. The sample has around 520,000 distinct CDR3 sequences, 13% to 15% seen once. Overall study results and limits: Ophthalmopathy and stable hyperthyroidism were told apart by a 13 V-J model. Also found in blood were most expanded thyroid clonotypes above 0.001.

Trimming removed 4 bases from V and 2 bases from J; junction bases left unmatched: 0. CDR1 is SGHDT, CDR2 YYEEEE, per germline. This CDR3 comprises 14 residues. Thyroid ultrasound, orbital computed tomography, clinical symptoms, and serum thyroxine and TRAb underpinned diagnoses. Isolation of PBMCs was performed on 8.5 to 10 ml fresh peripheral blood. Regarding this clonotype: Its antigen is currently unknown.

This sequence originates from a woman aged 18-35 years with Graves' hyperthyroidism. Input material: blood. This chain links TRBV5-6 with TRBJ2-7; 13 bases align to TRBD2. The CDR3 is CASSGLAGAYEQYV. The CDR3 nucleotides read TGTGCCAGCAGCGGACTAGCGGGGGCCTACGAGCAGTACGTC.